A single sample is the source of the 27 T cell receptor beta chains below, sequenced in a study of blood T cell repertoires in COVID-19. Sequenced by immunoSEQ multiplex PCR; TCRdb stores in-frame clones only, minus some. The sample has roughly 240,000 clones, 83% seen once. The sample comprised peripheral blood. The receptor source for this set is a man aged 60 to 75 who had recovered from COVID-19.

This clone was counted between two and nine times. This chain links TRBV29-1 with TRBJ2-2; no clear D gene. There are 13 residues in the CDR3. Trimming took 4 bases from V and 6 from J, leaving 12 bases between them. Germline CDR1 SQVTM, CDR2 ANQGSEA. CDR3 sequence: CSVGDIQAGELFF. CDR3 DNA: TGCAGCGTTGGAGACATTCAGGCCGGGGAGCTGTTTTTT.

The chain is built from TRBV20-1 and TRBJ2-5; 7 positions agree with TRBD2. J lost 7 bases, V lost 3 bases, and 5 bases had no gene match. Per the germline V gene, CDR1 is DFQATT and CDR2 is SNEGSKA (reference sequence). The CDR3 contains 12 residues. CDR3 region: CSASRPGGTQYF. DNA for the CDR3: TGCAGTGCTAGTCGACCGGGAGGGACCCAGTACTTC.

V gene TRBV27 combines with J gene TRBJ1-5, with D possibly matching TRBD1 (6 bases). Germline V gene lookup returns CDR1 MNHEY and CDR2 SMNVEV (reference sequence). V lost 6 bases and J lost 4, with 16 bases in between. The CDR3 has 15 amino acids. In nucleotides, the CDR3 is TGTGCCAGCAGAGGAGGGGGGGCGGTAAATCAGCCCCAGCATTTT. This sequence encodes CASRGGGAVNQPQHF.

This chain uses TRBV5-1 with TRBJ2-5; 12 nucleotides agree with TRBD2. With 3 bases clipped from V and 4 bases from J, the junction kept 10 bases outside the gene matches. The germline V gene has CDR1 SGHRS and CDR2 YFSETQ. There are 17 residues in the CDR3. DNA for the CDR3: TGCGCCAGCAGCTCACCGACTAGCGGGGGCCTTGGAGAGACCCAGTACTTC. Translation: CASSSPTSGGLGETQYF. The full variable domain, its missing parts supplied by reference TRBV5-1 and TRBJ2-5, is KAGVTQTPRYLIKTRGQQVTLSCSPISGHRSVSWYQQTPGQGLQFLFEYFSETQRNKGNFPGRFSGRQFSNSRSEMNVSTLELGDSALYLCASSSPTSGGLGETQYFGPGTRLLVL.

The V gene is TRBV5-6, the J gene TRBJ2-5; tentative D call: TRBD2 (5 bases). The CDR3 loop spans 13 amino acids. V dropped 1 base and J dropped 4 bases, with 8 bases sitting between them. Germline lookup yields CDR1 SGHDT and CDR2 YYEEEE. CDR3 sequence (DNA): TGTGCCAGCAGCTTGACTAGAGCAGAGACCCAGTACTTC. It is translated as CASSLTRAETQYF. The full variable domain, completed using reference TRBV5-6 and TRBJ2-5, is DAGVTQSPTHLIKTRGQQVTLRCSPKSGHDTVSWYQQALGQGPQFIFQYYEEEERQRGNFPDRFSGHQFPNYSSELNVNALLLGDSALYLCASSLTRAETQYFGPGTRLLVL.

This rearrangement joins TRBV7-9 to TRBJ1-1; D is uncertain. The germline CDR1 and CDR2 sequences are SEHNR and FQNEAQ (reference sequence). The CDR3 length is 16 residues. Trimming left V 4 bases short and J 1 base short, with 16 bases between. The DNA for the CDR3 is TGTGCCAGCAGCTCACACACCCAGCGGCAGAACACTGAAGCTTTCTTT. Protein product: CASSSHTQRQNTEAFF.

The chain is built from TRBV12-3 or TRBV12-4 and TRBJ2-7; D perhaps matches TRBD2 (6 bases). The CDR3 length is 13 residues. Trimming left V 5 bases short and J 5 bases short, with 13 bases between. Here the CDR3 reads CASSPPGVHEQYF. The CDR3 DNA follows: TGTGCCAGCAGTCCTCCGGGGGTCCACGAGCAGTACTTC.

This chain uses TRBV10-3 with TRBJ2-5; 10 positions match TRBD1. The CDR3 is 15 residues long. The germline V gene has CDR1 ENHRY and CDR2 SYGVKD. J was trimmed by 0 bases and V by 4 bases; bases with no gene match: 2. The CDR3 DNA is TGTGCCATCAGTGGGGGACAGGGGAACCAAGAGACCCAGTACTTC. It yields the protein CAISGGQGNQETQYF.

This rearrangement joins TRBV18 to TRBJ2-5, with 7 nucleotides matching TRBD1. This CDR3 comprises 15 residues. Trimming took 3 bases from V and 5 from J; bases not matched to a gene: 9. Germline V lookup: CDR1 KGHSH, CDR2 LQKENI. CDR3 bases: TGTGCCAGCTCACCCGCGACAGGGTCCGGGGAGACCCAGTACTTC. Its protein product is CASSPATGSGETQYF.

This clone was found a few times. V gene TRBV5-1 combines with J gene TRBJ1-1; 7 positions match TRBD1. The CDR3 runs 15 residues. CDR1 and CDR2 (germline): SGHRS, YFSETQ. With 1 base clipped from V and 3 bases from J, the junction kept 6 bases outside the gene matches. The CDR3 is CASSLPRDSDTEAFF. The CDR3, as DNA: TGCGCCAGCAGCTTGCCTCGGGACAGTGACACTGAAGCTTTCTTT.

In regard to this clone: Sequence at one end of the junction differs from germline and may be a read error. The chain has TRBV6-5 and TRBJ1-2; D may be TRBD1 (6 bases). CDR3 length: 14 amino acids. The V gene's germline CDR1 is MNHEY and CDR2 SVGAGI. CDR3 bases: TGTGCCAGCAGTTACTCGAGGGACATCCCACCGTCTCAATTC. Translated: CASSYSRDIPPSQF.

V and J are TRBV30 and TRBJ1-5; TRBD1 matches at 8 bases. Germline V lookup: CDR1 GTSNPN, CDR2 SVGIG (reference sequence). The CDR3 spans 13 residues. J was trimmed by 5 bases and V by 7 bases; bases with no gene match: 7. As DNA, the CDR3 is TGTGCCTCGGGAATACAGGGGGATCAGCCCCAGCATTTT. This sequence encodes CASGIQGDQPQHF.

The chain combines TRBV3-1 (or the pseudogene TRBV3-2) with TRBJ2-7, with a possible D match to TRBD1 (6 bases). The CDR3 length is 14 residues. Germline V gene data show CDR1 as LGHDT and CDR2 as YNNKEL (reference sequence). V was clipped by 1 base and J by 4 bases, with 11 bases between them. The CDR3 protein is CASSQAGDGYEQYF. Written as DNA, the CDR3 is TGTGCCAGCAGCCAAGCAGGGGACGGTTACGAGCAGTACTTC.

Concerning this clone itself: Other DNA sequences in this specimen translate into the identical CDR3. The CDR3: CASSFTQGSTEAFF. The CDR3 DNA reads as TGTGCCAGCAGCTTCACACAGGGAAGCACTGAAGCTTTCTTT. The rearrangement links TRBV7-9 to TRBJ1-1; perhaps TRBD1 as D (6 bases). Trimming pared 3 bases from V and 4 bases from J, leaving 12 bases between. The CDR3 consists of 14 residues. CDR1 is SEHNR and CDR2 is FQNEAQ in the germline V gene (reference sequence).

The V call is TRBV5-6, the J call TRBJ2-7; 7 bases map to TRBD2. The ends lost 3 bases at V and 2 bases at J; junction bases unmatched: 5. Germline V CDR1 and CDR2: SGHDT, YYEEEE. The CDR3 length is 14 residues. CDR3: CASSWGGRPYEQYF. CDR3 nucleotides: TGTGCCAGCAGCTGGGGGGGACGGCCCTACGAGCAGTACTTC. Drawing the rest from reference TRBV5-6 and TRBJ2-7, the complete variable domain is DAGVTQSPTHLIKTRGQQVTLRCSPKSGHDTVSWYQQALGQGPQFIFQYYEEEERQRGNFPDRFSGHQFPNYSSELNVNALLLGDSALYLCASSWGGRPYEQYFGPGTRLTVT.

The chain joins TRBV7-9 to TRBJ1-4; the match to TRBD1 covers 7 bases. This CDR3 is built from 17 residues. The germline V gene has CDR1 SEHNR and CDR2 FQNEAQ (reference sequence). V was clipped by 4 bases and J by 4 bases; unmatched bases: 12. The CDR3 loop reads CASSSPSGTANNEKLFF. The CDR3 bases are TGTGCCAGCAGCTCGCCGAGTGGGACAGCTAATAATGAAAAACTGTTTTTT.

The chain combines TRBV11-3 with TRBJ2-1; D not certain. CDR3 length equals 13 residues. V was clipped by 0 bases and J by 10 bases, with 10 bases between them. Germline CDR1 and CDR2: SGHNT and YENEEA. In nucleotides, the CDR3 is TGTGCCAGCAGCTTAGAGGGCTCCTCCGAGCAGTTCTTC. Translating it yields CASSLEGSSEQFF.

J is TRBJ2-2 and V is TRBV5-1, with a tentative D call TRBD1 (6 bases). This CDR3 is built from 15 residues. Trimming removed 1 base at V and 4 bases at J, with 11 bases between. Germline V gene lookup returns CDR1 SGHRS and CDR2 YFSETQ. CDR3 DNA sequence: TGCGCCAGCAGCTTGAGGGGGAGCGGCACCGGGGAGCTGTTTTTT. It is translated as CASSLRGSGTGELFF.

As to this clone: This same CDR3 is encoded by further DNA sequences in the sample. The chain carries TRBV18 and TRBJ2-5; D is unresolved. The CDR3 sequence is 11 residues long. The V end lost 6 bases, the J end lost 4 bases, and 6 bases lay between the germline ends. Per germline, CDR1 KGHSH and CDR2 LQKENI. The CDR3 here is CASSPGETQYF. CDR3 nucleotide sequence: TGTGCCAGCTCCCCCGGAGAGACCCAGTACTTC.

The chain has TRBV30 and TRBJ1-2; D gene ambiguous. The CDR3 spans 13 residues. Per germline, CDR1 GTSNPN and CDR2 SVGIG (reference sequence). With 3 bases removed from V and 4 bases from J, the gap between germline ends came to 12 bases. CDR3 nucleotides: TGTGCCTGGAGCGCCGGAGGTGGCTATGGCTACACCTTC. Amino acid sequence: CAWSAGGGYGYTF.

The count of this clone is one. V and J are TRBV19 and TRBJ2-1; 12 bases fit TRBD2. The CDR3 spans 16 residues. V trimming: 5 bases; J trimming: 8 bases; junction bases outside the gene matches: 10. From germline, CDR1 is LNHDA and CDR2 SQIVND (reference sequence). CDR3 nucleotide sequence: TGTGCCAGTAGTCCCCTAGCGGGAGGGTCAGGGGATGAGCAGTTCTTC. Amino acids: CASSPLAGGSGDEQFF.

The chain joins TRBV28 to TRBJ1-5; D call uncertain. Trimming removed 3 bases from V and 1 base from J, with 10 bases in between. CDR3 size: 15 residues. Germline-derived CDR1 and CDR2 are MDHEN and SYDVKM. The DNA of the CDR3 is TGTGCCAGCAGTTTGAGGTTCGCAAGCAATCAGCCCCAGCATTTT. As protein: CASSLRFASNQPQHF.

J is TRBJ2-3 and V is TRBV30; 12 nucleotides line up with TRBD2. The V gene's germline CDR1 is GTSNPN and CDR2 SVGIG (reference sequence). V shed 1 base, J shed 3 bases, and the junction held 2 bases outside the gene matches. The CDR3 length is 15 residues. The CDR3 DNA reads as TGTGCCTGGAGTGGACTAGCGGGGGAGACAGATACGCAGTATTTT. This sequence encodes CAWSGLAGETDTQYF.

V gene TRBV7-8 combines with J gene TRBJ1-1; a possible D gene is TRBD1 (6 bases). Germline CDR1 SGHVS, CDR2 FQNEAQ. The CDR3 sequence is 17 residues long. V was pared by 5 bases and J by 4 bases, with 23 bases between. The CDR3 coding sequence is TGTGCCAGCAGCCTATGGCGGAGGCCAGGGGCCATCACTGAAGCTTTCTTT. The encoded protein is CASSLWRRPGAITEAFF.

This clone was counted once. J is TRBJ1-2 and V is TRBV28; 9 nucleotides align to TRBD1. The length of the CDR3 is 16 residues. Germline V gives CDR1 MDHEN, CDR2 SYDVKM. Trimming at V came to 5 bases and at J to 4 bases, leaving 11 bases not matched to a gene. The CDR3 here is CASSQTGGFRGYGYTF. CDR3 bases: TGTGCCAGCAGTCAAACAGGGGGCTTTCGGGGCTATGGCTACACCTTC.

The V call is TRBV11-2, the J call TRBJ1-5; D is unclear. Germline lookup yields CDR1 SGHAT and CDR2 FQNNGV. With 1 base removed from V and 6 bases from J, the gap between germline ends came to 7 bases. The CDR3 length is 13 residues. The CDR3 coding sequence is TGTGCCAGCAGCTTAGCGGAGGGTCAGCCCCAGCATTTT. This translates into CASSLAEGQPQHF.

The chain links TRBV27 to TRBJ1-3; D gene ambiguous. Germline-derived CDR1 and CDR2 are MNHEY and SMNVEV (reference sequence). V lost 3 bases and J lost 0, with 9 bases in between. This CDR3 comprises 15 residues. The CDR3 here is CASSLTSVSGNTIYF. The CDR3 DNA sequence: TGTGCCAGCAGTTTGACTTCCGTCTCTGGAAACACCATATATTTT.